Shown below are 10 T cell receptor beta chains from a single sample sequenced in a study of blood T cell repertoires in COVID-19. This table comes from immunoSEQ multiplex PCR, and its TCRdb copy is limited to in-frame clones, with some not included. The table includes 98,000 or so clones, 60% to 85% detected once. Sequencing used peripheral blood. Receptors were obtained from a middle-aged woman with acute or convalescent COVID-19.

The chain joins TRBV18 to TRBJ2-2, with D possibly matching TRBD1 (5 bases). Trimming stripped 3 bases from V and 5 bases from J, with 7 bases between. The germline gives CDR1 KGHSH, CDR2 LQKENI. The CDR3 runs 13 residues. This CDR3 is CASSPTVTGELFF. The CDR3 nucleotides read TGTGCCAGCTCACCGACAGTTACCGGGGAGCTGTTTTTT. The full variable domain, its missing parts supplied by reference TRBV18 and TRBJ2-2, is NAGVMQNPRHLVRRRGQEARLRCSPMKGHSHVYWYRQLPEEGLKFMVYLQKENIIDESGMPKERFSAEFPKEGPSILRIQQVVRGDSAAYFCASSPTVTGELFFGEGSRLTVL.

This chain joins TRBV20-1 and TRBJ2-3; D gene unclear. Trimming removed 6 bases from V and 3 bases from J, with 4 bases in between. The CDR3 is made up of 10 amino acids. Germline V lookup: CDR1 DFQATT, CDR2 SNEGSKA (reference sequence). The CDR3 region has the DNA TGCAGTGCCAGGACAGATACGCAGTATTTT. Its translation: CSARTDTQYF.

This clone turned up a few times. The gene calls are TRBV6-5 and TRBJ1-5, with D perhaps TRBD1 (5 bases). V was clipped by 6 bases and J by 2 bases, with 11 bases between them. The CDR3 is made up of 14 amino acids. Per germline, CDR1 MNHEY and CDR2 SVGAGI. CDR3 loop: CASRGDSGNQPQHF. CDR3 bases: TGTGCCAGCAGGGGGGACTCCGGCAATCAGCCCCAGCATTTT.

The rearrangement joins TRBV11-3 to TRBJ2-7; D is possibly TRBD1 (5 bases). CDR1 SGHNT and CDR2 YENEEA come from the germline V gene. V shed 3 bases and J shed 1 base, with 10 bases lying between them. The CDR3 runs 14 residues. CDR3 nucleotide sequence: TGTGCCAGCAGCTTTAACGCAGGGTCCTACGAGCAGTACTTC. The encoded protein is CASSFNAGSYEQYF.

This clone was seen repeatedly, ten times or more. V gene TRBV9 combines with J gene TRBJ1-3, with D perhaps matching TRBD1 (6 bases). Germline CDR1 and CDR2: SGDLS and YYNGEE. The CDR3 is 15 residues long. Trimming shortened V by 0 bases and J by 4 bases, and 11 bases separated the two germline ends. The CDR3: CASSVAPGVGNTIYF. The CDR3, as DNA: TGTGCCAGCAGCGTAGCTCCAGGGGTCGGAAACACCATATATTTT.

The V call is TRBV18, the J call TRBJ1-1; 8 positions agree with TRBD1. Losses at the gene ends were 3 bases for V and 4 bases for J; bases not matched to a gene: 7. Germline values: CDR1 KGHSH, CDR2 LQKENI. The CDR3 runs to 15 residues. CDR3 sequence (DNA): TGTGCCAGCTCACCGGGGCAGGGGGCGGGCACTGAAGCTTTCTTT. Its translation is CASSPGQGAGTEAFF.

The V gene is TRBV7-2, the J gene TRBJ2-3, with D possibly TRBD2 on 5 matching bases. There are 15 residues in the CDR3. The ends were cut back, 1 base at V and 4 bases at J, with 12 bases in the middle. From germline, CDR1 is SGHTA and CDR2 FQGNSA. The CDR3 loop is CASSLGGPLPDTQYF. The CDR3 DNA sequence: TGTGCCAGCAGCTTAGGAGGGCCCCTCCCAGATACGCAGTATTTT.

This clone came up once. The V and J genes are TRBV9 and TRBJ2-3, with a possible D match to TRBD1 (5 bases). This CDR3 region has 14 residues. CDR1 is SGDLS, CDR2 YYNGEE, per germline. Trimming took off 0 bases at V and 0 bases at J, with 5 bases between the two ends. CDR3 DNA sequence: TGTGCCAGCAGCGTAGAGGGGAGCACAGATACGCAGTATTTT. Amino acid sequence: CASSVEGSTDTQYF.

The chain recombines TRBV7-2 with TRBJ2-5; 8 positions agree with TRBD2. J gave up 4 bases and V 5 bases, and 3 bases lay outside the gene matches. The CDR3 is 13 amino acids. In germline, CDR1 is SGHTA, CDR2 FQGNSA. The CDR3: CASSPGGGETQYF. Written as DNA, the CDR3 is TGTGCCAGCAGCCCGGGGGGGGGAGAGACCCAGTACTTC. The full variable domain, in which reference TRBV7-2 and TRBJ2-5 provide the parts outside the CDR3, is GAGVSQSPSNKVTEKGKDVELRCDPISGHTALYWYRQSLGQGLEFLIYFQGNSAPDKSGLPSDRFSAERTGGSVSTLTIQRTQQEDSAVYLCASSPGGGETQYFGPGTRLLVL.

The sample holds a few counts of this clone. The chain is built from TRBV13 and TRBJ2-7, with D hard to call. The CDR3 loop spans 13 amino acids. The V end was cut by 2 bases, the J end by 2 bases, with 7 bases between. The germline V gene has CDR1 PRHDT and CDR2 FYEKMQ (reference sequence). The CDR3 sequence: CASSLPVTYEQYF. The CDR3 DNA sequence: TGTGCCAGCAGCTTACCGGTAACCTACGAGCAGTACTTC.